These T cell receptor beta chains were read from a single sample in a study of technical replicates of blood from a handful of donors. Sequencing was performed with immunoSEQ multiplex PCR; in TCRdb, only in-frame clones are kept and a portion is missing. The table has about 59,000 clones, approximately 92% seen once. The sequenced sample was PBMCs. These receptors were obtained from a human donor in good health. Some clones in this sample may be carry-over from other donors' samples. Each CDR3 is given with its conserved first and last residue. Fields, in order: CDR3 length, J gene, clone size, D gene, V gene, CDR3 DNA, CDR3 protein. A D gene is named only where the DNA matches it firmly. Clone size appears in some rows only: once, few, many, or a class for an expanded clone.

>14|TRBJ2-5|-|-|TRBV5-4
TGTGCCAGCAGCTTGGCGGGAGCTTGGGAGACCCAGTACTTC
CASSLAGAWETQYF
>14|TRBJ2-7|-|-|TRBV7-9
TGTGCCAGCAGCTTATTAACAGGAGCCTACGAGCAGTACTTC
CASSLLTGAYEQYF
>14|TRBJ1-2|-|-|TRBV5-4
TGTGCCAGCAGCCCCTTAGTGGGGACTTATGGCTACACCTTC
CASSPLVGTYGYTF
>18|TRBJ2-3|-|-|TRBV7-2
TGTGCCAGCAGCTTAGTGGGGTTTGGGGGACTCGGTGGAGATACGCAGTATTTT
CASSLVGFGGLGGDTQYF
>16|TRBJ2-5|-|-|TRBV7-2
TGTGCCAGCAGCGTGCAGGGGCAGGGCCGAGGGGAGACCCAGTACTTC
CASSVQGQGRGETQYF
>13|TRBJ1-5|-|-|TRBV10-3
TGTGCCATCAGTTCAACAGGCAATCAGCCCCAGCATTTT
CAISSTGNQPQHF
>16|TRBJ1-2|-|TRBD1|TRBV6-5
TGTGCCAGCAGTTGGGCTACCGACAGGGTGGTCTATGGCTACACCTTC
CASSWATDRVVYGYTF
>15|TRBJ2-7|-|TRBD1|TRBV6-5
TGTGCCAGCAGTTACGGGCAGGGGGTCCCCTACGAGCAGTACTTC
CASSYGQGVPYEQYF
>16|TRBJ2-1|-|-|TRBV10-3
TGTGCCATCAGTGAAGACCCTGGGACAAACTACAATGAGCAGTTCTTC
CAISEDPGTNYNEQFF
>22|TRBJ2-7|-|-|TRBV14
TGTGCCAGCAGCCAAGAGTGGTGCGTACAGGGATGGGTCGGGGTCCTCCGCTACGAGCAGTACTTC
CASSQEWCVQGWVGVLRYEQYF
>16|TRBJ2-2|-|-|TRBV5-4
TGTGCCAGCAGCTTATCCCCTGGGCTGAACACCGGGGAGCTGTTTTTT
CASSLSPGLNTGELFF
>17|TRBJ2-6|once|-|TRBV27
TGTGCCAGCAGTTCCACAGGGATTGTATCTGGGGCCAACGTCCTGACTTTC
CASSSTGIVSGANVLTF
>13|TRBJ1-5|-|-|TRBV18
TGTGCCAGCTCACCACTAGTGGATCAGCCCCAGCATTTT
CASSPLVDQPQHF
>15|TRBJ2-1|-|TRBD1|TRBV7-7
TGTGCCAGCAGCCAAGCCGGGACAGGGACCAATGAGCAGTTCTTC
CASSQAGTGTNEQFF
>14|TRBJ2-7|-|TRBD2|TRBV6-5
TGTGCCAGCACCCCGGGACTAGCGGTTGACGAGCAGTACTTC
CASTPGLAVDEQYF
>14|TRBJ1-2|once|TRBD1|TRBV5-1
TGCGCCAGCAGCCCGACAGGGGCCTATTATGGCTACACCTTC
CASSPTGAYYGYTF
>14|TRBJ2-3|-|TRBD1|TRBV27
TGTGCCAGCAGTTTGACAGGGAGCGCAGATACGCAGTATTTT
CASSLTGSADTQYF
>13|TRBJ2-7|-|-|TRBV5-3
TGTGCCAGCTTACCATGGCGGGGCTACGAGCAGTACTTC
CASLPWRGYEQYF
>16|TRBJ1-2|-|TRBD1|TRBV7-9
TGTGCCAGCAGCTTAAGTACGGGACAGGGGGCGTATGGCTACACCTTC
CASSLSTGQGAYGYTF
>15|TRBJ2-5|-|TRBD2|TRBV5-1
TGCGCCAGCAGCTTGAGCGGGGGGGAACAAGAGACCCAGTACTTC
CASSLSGGEQETQYF
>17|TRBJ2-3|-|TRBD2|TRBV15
TGTGCCACCAGCAGAGATGAAGGCGGGAGTAGCACAGATACGCAGTATTTT
CATSRDEGGSSTDTQYF
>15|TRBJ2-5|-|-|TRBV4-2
TGTGCCAGCAGCCAAGTCGGGAGTTCCGCGGAGACCCAGTACTTC
CASSQVGSSAETQYF
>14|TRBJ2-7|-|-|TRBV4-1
TGCGCCAGCAGCCAAGCTTTGGAGGGGCGCCAGCAGTACTTC
CASSQALEGRQQYF
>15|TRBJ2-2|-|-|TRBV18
TGTGCCAGCTCACCTAGGACAGTTGGCACCGGGGAGCTGTTTTTT
CASSPRTVGTGELFF
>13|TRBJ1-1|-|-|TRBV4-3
TGCGCCAGCAGCCCTCAGGTTAACACTGAAGCTTTCTTT
CASSPQVNTEAFF
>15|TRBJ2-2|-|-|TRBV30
TGTGCCTGGAGGGGCCCGTTCCACGGCACCGGGGAGCTGTTTTTT
CAWRGPFHGTGELFF
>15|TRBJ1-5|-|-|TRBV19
TGTGCCAGCCGGGACATTAGATATAGCAATCAGCCCCAGCATTTT
CASRDIRYSNQPQHF
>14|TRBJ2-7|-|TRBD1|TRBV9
TGTGCCAGCAGCCCGGGACAGGGTCCCTACGAGCAGTACTTC
CASSPGQGPYEQYF
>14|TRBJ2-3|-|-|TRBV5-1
TGCGCCAGCAGCCCCCGGGCCAAGGGGGATACGCAGTATTTT
CASSPRAKGDTQYF
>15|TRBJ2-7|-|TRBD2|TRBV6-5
TGTGCCAGCAGTTACTCGCAGGGAGGGGCCTACGAGCAGTACTTC
CASSYSQGGAYEQYF
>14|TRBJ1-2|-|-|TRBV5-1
TGCGCCAGCAGCTTGGGGACTAGCGCCTATGGCTACACCTTC
CASSLGTSAYGYTF
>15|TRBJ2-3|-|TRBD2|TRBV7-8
TGTGCCAGCTCCGAGGTAGGACGGGAGGACGATACGCAGTATTTT
CASSEVGREDDTQYF
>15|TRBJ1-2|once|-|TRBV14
TGTGCCAGCAGCCAAAGTACCGCGGGGATAGGTGGCTACACCTTC
CASSQSTAGIGGYTF
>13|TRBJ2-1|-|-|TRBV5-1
TGCGCCAGCAGCTTGTCTCCGCGACAGGCGAATTTCTTC
CASSLSPRQANFF
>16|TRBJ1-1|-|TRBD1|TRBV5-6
TGTGCCAGCAGCTTGCGGACAGGGGGCCCCAACACTGAAGCTTTCTTT
CASSLRTGGPNTEAFF
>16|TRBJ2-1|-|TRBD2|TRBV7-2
TGTGCCAGCAGCTTAGTTTTGACTAGCGGGGGCAATGAGCAGTTCTTC
CASSLVLTSGGNEQFF
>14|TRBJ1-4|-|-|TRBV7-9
TGTGCCAGCAGCTCGGTACTGGAGAATGAAAAACTGTTTTTT
CASSSVLENEKLFF
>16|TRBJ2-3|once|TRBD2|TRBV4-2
TGTGCCAGCAGCCTCGTGTCAGCGGGGGCCACAGATACGCAGTATTTT
CASSLVSAGATDTQYF
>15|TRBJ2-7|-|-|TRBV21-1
TGTGCCAGCAGCAAAGAAGCGGGGCTAACCTACGAGCAGTACTTC
CASSKEAGLTYEQYF
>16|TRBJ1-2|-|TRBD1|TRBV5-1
TGCGCCAGCAGCTTGGGACAGGGCCAGAGATTCTATGGCTACACCTTC
CASSLGQGQRFYGYTF
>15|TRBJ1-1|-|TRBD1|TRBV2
TGTGCCAGCAGTGAAAGTTTAGGGGGCTCATGGGGAGCTTTCTTT
CASSESLGGSWGAFF
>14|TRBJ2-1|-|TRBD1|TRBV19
TGTGCCAGTAGTACGAGGACAGGGTACAATGAGCAGTTCTTC
CASSTRTGYNEQFF
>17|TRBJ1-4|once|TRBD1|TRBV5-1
TGCGCCAGCAGCTTGACCGGACAGGGGGCAACTAATGAAAAACTGTTTTTT
CASSLTGQGATNEKLFF
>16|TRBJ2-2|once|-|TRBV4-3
TGCGCCAGCAGCCAGGACGGACAGCCGAACACCGGGGAGCTGTTTTTT
CASSQDGQPNTGELFF
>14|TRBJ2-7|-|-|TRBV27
TGTGCCAGCGCCATCCCGGAGAGGACCTACGAGCAGTACTTC
CASAIPERTYEQYF